This record looks at one T cell receptor beta chain sequence and its context. Antigen specificity is unknown. Germline CDR1 MNHEY, CDR2 SVGAGI. The CDR3 runs 13 residues. Trimming shortened V by 9 bases and J by 1 base, and 13 bases separated the two germline ends. Assay used: immunoSEQ multiplex PCR; TCRdb lists only in-frame clones, some missing. The sample holds around 22,000 clones, approximately 89% seen once. The sample is drawn from a study of T cells in localized non-small cell lung cancer. Study findings and constraints: Among the top 100 tumor clones, a median approximately 60 appeared in adjacent lung.

The sequence was collected from a woman aged 35-75 years with stage III lung adenocarcinoma. The sequenced sample was peripheral blood mononuclear cells, obtained before any cancer treatment. V and J are TRBV6-5 and TRBJ2-7; a possible D gene is TRBD1 (5 bases). CDR3 nucleotides: TGTGCCAGTATAGACAGTAGGTCCTACGAGCAGTACTTC. This codes for CASIDSRSYEQYF.